This TCR beta chain derives from a study of circulating and synovial CD4+ cells in juvenile arthritis. As concerns this clone: Its antigen is still unknown.

The V and J ends lost 4 bases and 4 bases, in that order; junction bases with no gene match: 9. Germline loops: CDR1 SGHRS, CDR2 YFSETQ. There are 15 residues in the CDR3. This table comes from immunoSEQ multiplex PCR, and its TCRdb copy is limited to in-frame clones, with some not included. The repertoire includes fewer than 35,000 clones, 95% to 96% of them detected once, and about 0.19% sits in the top ten. General study results and limits: CPL and bulk CD4 samples differed at least tenfold in T cell genomes.

This clonotype was obtained from a human donor with juvenile idiopathic arthritis. The chain is built from TRBV5-1 and TRBJ2-5, with TRBD1 identical over 8 bases. The sample was CD4+ T cells from blood. The chain's CDR3 is CASSTSGGGGETQYF. For the CDR3, the DNA is TGCGCCAGCAGCACATCAGGGGGCGGAGGAGAGACCCAGTACTTC.